Below are 16 T cell receptor beta chains sequenced from a single sample in a study of cytomegalovirus exposure and HLA in healthy donors. PCR used 60 Vbeta primers and 13 Jbeta primers. TCRdb keeps only in-frame clones here, not all; method: immunoSEQ multiplex PCR. The sample records approximately 120,000 clones, about 79% being singletons. The sample taken for sequencing was PBMCs. Receptors originate from a man between 50 and 59 years old in good health and CMV-seronegative.

The chain is built from TRBV4-1 and TRBJ2-2; 12 bases are shared with TRBD1. The junction had 10 bases not matched to a gene; V was cut back by 5 bases and J by 3 bases. Germline-derived CDR1 and CDR2 are MGHRA and YSYEKL. This CDR3 has 18 residues. CDR3 sequence reads: CASSDMRRDRGHTGELFF. As DNA, the CDR3 is TGCGCCAGCAGCGACATGAGACGGGACAGGGGGCACACCGGGGAGCTGTTTTTT.

CDR3 in amino acids: CASSVSPGSYEQYF. CDR3 bases: TGTGCCAGCAGCGTGTCCCCCGGCTCCTACGAGCAGTACTTC. The chain carries TRBV9 and TRBJ2-7; no definite D call. The V end was cut by 2 bases, the J end by 0 bases, with 9 bases between. Germline CDR1 reads SGDLS; CDR2 reads YYNGEE. This CDR3 has 14 amino acids. Using reference TRBV9 and TRBJ2-7 for the parts outside the CDR3, the full variable domain is DSGVTQTPKHLITATGQRVTLRCSPRSGDLSVYWYQQSLDQGLQFLIQYYNGEERAKGNILERFSAQQFPDLHSELNLSSLELGDSALYFCASSVSPGSYEQYFGPGTRLTVT.

The CDR3 nucleotides read TGTGCCAGCAGTTTTTTTGGGCAGTATAGCAATCAGCCCCAGCATTTT. Protein: CASSFFGQYSNQPQHF. This chain connects TRBV28 to TRBJ1-5; D unclear. Trimming took off 3 bases at V and 0 bases at J, with 12 bases between the two ends. The CDR3 sequence is 16 residues long. Germline CDR1 MDHEN, CDR2 SYDVKM.

This clone was counted only a few times. CDR3 coding DNA: TGTGCCAGCTCACATGGGACAGGGGACACTGAAGCTTTCTTT. It codes for CASSHGTGDTEAFF. V usage is TRBV18 and J usage is TRBJ1-1; 10 bases are a match to TRBD1. Trimming removed 4 bases from V and 3 bases from J; junction bases left unmatched: 2. CDR1 is KGHSH and CDR2 is LQKENI in the germline V gene. The CDR3 sequence is 14 residues long.

CDR3 nucleotide sequence: TGTGCCAGCAGCTCAGGGGGACAGGGATCTTATTCACCCCTCCACTTT. Protein sequence: CASSSGGQGSYSPLHF. J is TRBJ1-6 and V is TRBV7-9; TRBD1 matches 9 bases. Germline CDR1 reads SEHNR; CDR2 reads FQNEAQ (reference sequence). The CDR3 loop spans 16 amino acids. Trimming took 4 bases from V and 8 from J; bases not matched to a gene: 9. The full variable domain, in which reference TRBV7-9 and TRBJ1-6 provide the parts outside the CDR3, is DTGVSQNPRHKITKRGQNVTFRCDPISEHNRLYWYRQTLGQGPEFLTYFQNEAQLEKSRLLSDRFSAERPKGSFSTLEIQRTEQGDSAMYLCASSSGGQGSYSPLHFGNGTRLTVT.

The chain couples TRBV2 to TRBJ2-3, with 8 bases that match TRBD2. The V gene's germline CDR1 is SNHLY and CDR2 FYNNEI. The CDR3 runs 16 residues. The V and J ends lost 2 bases and 6 bases, in that order; junction bases with no gene match: 10. CDR3 loop: CASSESSSGGSDTQYF. CDR3 in DNA: TGTGCCAGCAGTGAATCTTCGAGCGGGGGTTCGGATACGCAGTATTTT.

The CDR3 DNA reads as TGCGCCAGCAGCTTATCGACAGGGACCACCGGGGAGCTGTTTTTT. As protein: CASSLSTGTTGELFF. The chain employs TRBV5-1 and TRBJ2-2; the match to TRBD1 covers 7 bases. The CDR3 extends over 15 amino acids. Unmatched junction bases numbered 5, after V lost 2 bases and J lost 4 bases. CDR1 and CDR2 (germline): SGHRS, YFSETQ.

This chain joins TRBV5-6 and TRBJ1-2, with D perhaps matching TRBD1 (6 bases). The germline V gene encodes CDR1 SGHDT and CDR2 YYEEEE. The ends were cut back, 6 bases at V and 2 bases at J, with 14 bases in the middle. This CDR3 region has 14 residues. CDR3 nucleotides: TGTGCCAGCAACCCGTTGGGGGCCAACTATGGCTACACCTTC. This translates into CASNPLGANYGYTF.

J is TRBJ2-2 and V is TRBV5-1, with TRBD1 as a possible D gene (5 bases). Germline-derived CDR1 and CDR2 are SGHRS and YFSETQ. The CDR3 has 15 residues. Between the trimmed V and J ends, which lost 0 bases and 2 bases, there was a span of 8 bases. The CDR3 region is CASSLGGSNTGELFF. For the CDR3, the DNA is TGCGCCAGCAGCTTGGGGGGCAGTAACACCGGGGAGCTGTTTTTT.

The chain links TRBV7-6 to TRBJ1-4; no clear D gene. CDR1 SGHVS and CDR2 FNYEAQ come from the germline V gene. Trimming removed 5 bases from V and 8 bases from J, with 12 bases in between. The CDR3 length is 13 residues. CDR3 nucleotide sequence: TGTGCCAGCAGCCCAGGCCCCCGCGAAAAACTGTTTTTT. This encodes CASSPGPREKLFF.

This clone was seen only once. The V call is TRBV20-1, the J call TRBJ2-2; D is unresolved. Germline V gene sequence: CDR1 DFQATT, CDR2 SNEGSKA (reference sequence). The CDR3 runs 11 residues. Trimming left V 1 base short and J 7 bases short, with 4 bases between. The DNA for the CDR3 is TGCAGTGCTAGAGGCGGCGGGGAGCTGTTTTTT. Amino acid sequence: CSARGGGELFF.

V and J are TRBV29-1 and TRBJ2-2, with a tentative D call TRBD2 (5 bases). CDR3 length: 12 amino acids. The V end was cut by 4 bases, the J end by 6 bases, with 9 bases between. The V gene's germline CDR1 is SQVTM and CDR2 ANQGSEA. The CDR3 spells CSVGGFSGELFF. Written as DNA, the CDR3 is TGCAGCGTTGGAGGGTTTTCCGGGGAGCTGTTTTTT.

This sequence joins TRBV4-1 and TRBJ1-1; no reliable D call. Germline V gives CDR1 MGHRA, CDR2 YSYEKL. Trimming stripped 1 base from V and 2 bases from J, with 8 bases between. This CDR3 region has 14 residues. CDR3 in DNA: TGCGCCAGCAGCCAAGGGGCTTTCAACACTGAAGCTTTCTTT. Its protein is CASSQGAFNTEAFF.

The V call is TRBV6-5, the J call TRBJ2-1, with 8 bases aligning to TRBD1. This CDR3 contains 14 residues. Germline V lookup: CDR1 MNHEY, CDR2 SVGAGI. J gave up 8 bases and V 4 bases, and 7 bases lay outside the gene matches. CDR3 nucleotide sequence: TGTGCCAGCAGTTCGGACAGGGCCCTGGATGAGCAGTTCTTC. This sequence encodes CASSSDRALDEQFF.

V usage is TRBV4-1 and J usage is TRBJ2-7; weak D call: TRBD2 (5 bases). This CDR3 is built from 15 residues. V lost 0 bases to trimming and J lost 7 bases, with 16 bases between them. The V gene's germline CDR1 is MGHRA and CDR2 YSYEKL. CDR3 loop: CASSQDPTAEGEQYV. The DNA of the CDR3 is TGCGCCAGCAGCCAAGATCCTACAGCCGAGGGAGAGCAGTACGTC.

The chain recombines TRBV5-1 with TRBJ2-7; 11 bases line up with TRBD1. The CDR3 covers 15 residues. Germline values: CDR1 SGHRS, CDR2 YFSETQ. Trimming removed 0 bases from V and 3 bases from J; junction bases left unmatched: 2. The CDR3 DNA reads as TGCGCCAGCAGCTTGGGGACAGGGGGCGGCTACGAGCAGTACGTC. This gives the protein CASSLGTGGGYEQYV.